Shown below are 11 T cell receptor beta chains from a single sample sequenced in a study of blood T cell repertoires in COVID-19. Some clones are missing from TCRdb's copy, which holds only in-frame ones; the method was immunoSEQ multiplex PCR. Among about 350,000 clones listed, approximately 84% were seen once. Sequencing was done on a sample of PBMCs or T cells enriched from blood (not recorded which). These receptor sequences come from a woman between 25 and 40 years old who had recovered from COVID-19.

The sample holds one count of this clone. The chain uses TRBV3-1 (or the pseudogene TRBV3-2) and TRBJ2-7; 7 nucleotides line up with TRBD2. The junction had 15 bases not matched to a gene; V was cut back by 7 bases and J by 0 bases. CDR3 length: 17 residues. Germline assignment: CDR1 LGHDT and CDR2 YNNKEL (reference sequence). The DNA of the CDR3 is TGTGCCAGCACGGGCCATCTCGGGGGGTCTAGCTCCTACGAGCAGTACTTC. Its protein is CASTGHLGGSSSYEQYF.

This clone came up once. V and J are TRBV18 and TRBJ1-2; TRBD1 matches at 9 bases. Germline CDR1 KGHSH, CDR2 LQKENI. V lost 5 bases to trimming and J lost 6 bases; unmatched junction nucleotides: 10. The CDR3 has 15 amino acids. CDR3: CASSKTGGLSDGYTF. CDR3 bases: TGTGCCAGCTCAAAGACAGGGGGACTGTCGGATGGCTACACCTTC.

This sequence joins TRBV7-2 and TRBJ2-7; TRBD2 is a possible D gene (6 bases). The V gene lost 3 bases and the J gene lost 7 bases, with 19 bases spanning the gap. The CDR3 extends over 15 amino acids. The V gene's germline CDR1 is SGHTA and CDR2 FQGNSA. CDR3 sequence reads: CASSLTSEEGREQYF. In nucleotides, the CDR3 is TGTGCCAGCAGCTTGACTTCCGAGGAGGGTCGGGAGCAGTACTTC.

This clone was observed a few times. Here the CDR3 reads CASSAGNTGELFF. The CDR3 DNA follows: TGTGCCAGCAGCGCGGGGAACACCGGGGAGCTGTTTTTT. This chain uses TRBV9 with TRBJ2-2; D unclear. The CDR3 extends over 13 amino acids. Germline-derived CDR1 and CDR2 are SGDLS and YYNGEE. V dropped 3 bases and J dropped 1 base, with 4 bases sitting between them.

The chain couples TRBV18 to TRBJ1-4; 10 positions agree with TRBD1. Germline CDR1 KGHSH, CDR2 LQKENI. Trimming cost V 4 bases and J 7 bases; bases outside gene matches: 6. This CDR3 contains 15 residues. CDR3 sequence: CASSRQGAAGEKLFF. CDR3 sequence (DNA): TGTGCCAGCTCACGACAGGGGGCCGCCGGTGAAAAACTGTTTTTT. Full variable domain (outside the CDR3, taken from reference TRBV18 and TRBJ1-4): NAGVMQNPRHLVRRRGQEARLRCSPMKGHSHVYWYRQLPEEGLKFMVYLQKENIIDESGMPKERFSAEFPKEGPSILRIQQVVRGDSAAYFCASSRQGAAGEKLFFGSGTQLSVL.

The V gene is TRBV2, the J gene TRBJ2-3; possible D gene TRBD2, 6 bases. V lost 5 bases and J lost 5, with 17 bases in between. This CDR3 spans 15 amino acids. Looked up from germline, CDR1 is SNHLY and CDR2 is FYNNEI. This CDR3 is CASSPRGTDKDTQYF. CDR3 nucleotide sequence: TGTGCCAGCAGTCCTCGGGGGACTGATAAAGATACGCAGTATTTT.

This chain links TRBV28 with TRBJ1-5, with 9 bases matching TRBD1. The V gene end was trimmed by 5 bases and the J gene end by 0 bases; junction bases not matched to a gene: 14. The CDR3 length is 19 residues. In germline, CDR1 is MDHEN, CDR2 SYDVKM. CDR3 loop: CASSGNYGTGLYSNQPQHF. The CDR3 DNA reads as TGTGCCAGCAGTGGAAATTATGGGACAGGGCTGTATAGCAATCAGCCCCAGCATTTT.

Here the CDR3 reads CASRTGGGEGYGYTF. The CDR3 DNA reads as TGTGCCAGCAGGACTGGGGGGGGCGAGGGTTATGGCTACACCTTC. V usage is TRBV5-4 and J usage is TRBJ1-2, with D possibly TRBD1 on 6 matching bases. With 5 bases removed from V and 5 bases from J, the gap between germline ends came to 19 bases. Per germline, CDR1 SGHNT and CDR2 YYREEE (reference sequence). There are 15 residues in the CDR3.

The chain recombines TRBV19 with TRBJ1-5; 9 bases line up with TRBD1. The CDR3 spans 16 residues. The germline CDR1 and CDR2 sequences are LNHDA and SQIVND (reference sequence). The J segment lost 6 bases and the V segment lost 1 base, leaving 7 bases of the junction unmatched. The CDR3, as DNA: TGTGCCAGTAGTATAGGAGGCACAGGGGGCCTTCAGCCCCAGCATTTT. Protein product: CASSIGGTGGLQPQHF.

Written as DNA, the CDR3 is TGTGCCAGCTTCTCTCAACAGGGGGTGTCTGGCTACACCTTC. Protein: CASFSQQGVSGYTF. J is TRBJ1-2 and V is TRBV28, with 8 bases fitting TRBD1. The CDR3 spans 14 residues. Germline V gives CDR1 MDHEN, CDR2 SYDVKM. V shed 8 bases, J shed 7 bases, and the junction held 12 bases outside the gene matches.

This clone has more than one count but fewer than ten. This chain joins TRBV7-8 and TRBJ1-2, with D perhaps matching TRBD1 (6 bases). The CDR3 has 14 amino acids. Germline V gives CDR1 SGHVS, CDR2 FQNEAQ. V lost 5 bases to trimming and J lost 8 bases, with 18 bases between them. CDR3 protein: CASSPRQASGGYTF. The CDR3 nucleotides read TGTGCCAGCAGCCCGCGACAGGCCTCAGGCGGCTACACCTTC.